Listed here is a single TCR beta chain. These data are taken from a study of control samples from healthy donors and cancer patients. Using immunoSEQ multiplex PCR, the repertoire was profiled, and TCRdb retains in-frame clones only, with some absent. The sample yields about 71,000 clones, roughly 91% seen once. Germline V CDR1 and CDR2: SGHRS, YFSETQ. V gave up 3 bases and J gave up 0 bases, with 6 bases separating them. This CDR3 has 13 amino acids. The sequencing sample was made of PBMCs. The chain uses TRBV5-1 and TRBJ1-2; D not certain. The receptor comes from a man aged 55 to 70 with lung cancer. The DNA for the CDR3 is TGCGCCAGCAGCTACGAATCTAACTATGGCTACACCTTC. Protein: CASSYESNYGYTF. The full variable domain, completed using reference TRBV5-1 and TRBJ1-2, is KAGVTQTPRYLIKTRGQQVTLSCSPISGHRSVSWYQQTPGQGLQFLFEYFSETQRNKGNFPGRFSGRQFSNSRSEMNVSTLELGDSALYLCASSYESNYGYTFGSGTRLTVV.